This T cell receptor (beta chain) is from a study of control samples from healthy donors and cancer patients. Here immunoSEQ multiplex PCR was the method, and the copy in TCRdb shows in-frame clones only, minus some. The sample consists of around 64,000 clones, roughly 90% of them appearing once. This clone was seen a few times. The V gene lost 0 bases and the J gene lost 1 base, with 5 bases spanning the gap. The CDR3 has 14 residues. Per germline, CDR1 LGHNA and CDR2 YSLEER. V is TRBV4-3 and J is TRBJ2-3, with D uncertain. The sample consisted of PBMCs. The TCR comes from a man aged 60 to 69 with colorectal cancer. CDR3 in amino acids: CASSQDVGTDTQYF. Written as DNA, the CDR3 is TGCGCCAGCAGCCAAGATGTTGGCACAGATACGCAGTATTTT.